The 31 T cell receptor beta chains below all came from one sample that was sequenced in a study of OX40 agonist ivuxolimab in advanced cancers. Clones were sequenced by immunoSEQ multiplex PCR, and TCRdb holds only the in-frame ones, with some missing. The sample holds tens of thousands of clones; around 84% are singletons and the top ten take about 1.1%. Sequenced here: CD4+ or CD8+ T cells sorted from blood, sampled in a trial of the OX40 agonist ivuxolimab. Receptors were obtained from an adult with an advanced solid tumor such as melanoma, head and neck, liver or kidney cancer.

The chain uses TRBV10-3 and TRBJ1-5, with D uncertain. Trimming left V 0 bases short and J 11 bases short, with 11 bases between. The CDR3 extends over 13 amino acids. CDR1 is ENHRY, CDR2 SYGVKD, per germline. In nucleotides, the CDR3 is TGTGCCATCAGTGAGTCATCCGCCATTGCCCAGCATTTT. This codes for CAISESSAIAQHF.

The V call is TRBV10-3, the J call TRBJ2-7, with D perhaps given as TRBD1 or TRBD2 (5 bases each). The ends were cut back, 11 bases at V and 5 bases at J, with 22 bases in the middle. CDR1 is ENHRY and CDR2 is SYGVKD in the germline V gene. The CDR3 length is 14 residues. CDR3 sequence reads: CASGDGAAVDEQYF. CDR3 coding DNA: TGTGCCTCCGGGGATGGGGCGGCAGTGGACGAGCAGTACTTC.

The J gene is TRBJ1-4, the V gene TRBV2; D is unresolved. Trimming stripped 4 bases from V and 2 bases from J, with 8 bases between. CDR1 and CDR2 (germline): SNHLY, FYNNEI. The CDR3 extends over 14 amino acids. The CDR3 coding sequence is TGTGCCAGCAGTGGGGAGGTGACTAATGAAAAACTGTTTTTT. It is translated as CASSGEVTNEKLFF.

The CDR3 is CASRRQGKLLAYEQYF. The CDR3 DNA reads TGTGCCAGCAGGAGGCAGGGAAAATTATTGGCCTACGAGCAGTACTTC. The chain combines TRBV25-1 with TRBJ2-7; tentative D call: TRBD1 (5 bases). Trimming took 6 bases from V and 2 from J, leaving 20 bases between them. The CDR3 spans 16 residues. CDR1 and CDR2 (germline): MGHDK, SYGVNS.

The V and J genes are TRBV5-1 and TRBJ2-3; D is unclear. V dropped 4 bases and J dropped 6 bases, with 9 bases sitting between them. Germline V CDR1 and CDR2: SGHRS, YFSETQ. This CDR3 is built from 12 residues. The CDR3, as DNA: TGCGCCAGCAGCCCGGACCGGGATACGCAGTATTTT. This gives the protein CASSPDRDTQYF.

CDR3 protein: CASSPGQGREKLFF. Written as DNA, the CDR3 is TGTGCCAGCAGTCCGGGACAGGGTCGGGAAAAACTGTTTTTT. The chain joins TRBV7-2 to TRBJ1-4; 9 bases match TRBD1. Germline-derived CDR1 and CDR2 are SGHTA and FQGNSA. The CDR3 extends over 14 amino acids. V trimming: 6 bases; J trimming: 8 bases; junction bases outside the gene matches: 7.

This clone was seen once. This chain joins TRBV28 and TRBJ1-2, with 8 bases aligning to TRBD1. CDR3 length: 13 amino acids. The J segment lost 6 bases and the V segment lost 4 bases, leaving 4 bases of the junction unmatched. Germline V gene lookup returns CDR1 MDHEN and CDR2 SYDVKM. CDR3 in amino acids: CASSWTGLDGYTF. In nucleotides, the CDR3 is TGTGCCAGCAGTTGGACAGGGCTTGATGGCTACACCTTC.

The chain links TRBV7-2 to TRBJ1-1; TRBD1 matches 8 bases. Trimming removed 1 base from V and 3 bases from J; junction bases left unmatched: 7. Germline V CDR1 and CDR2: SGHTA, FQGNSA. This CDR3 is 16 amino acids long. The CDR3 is CASSLVDRGGDTEAFF. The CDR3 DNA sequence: TGTGCCAGCAGCTTAGTTGACAGGGGTGGGGACACTGAAGCTTTCTTT.

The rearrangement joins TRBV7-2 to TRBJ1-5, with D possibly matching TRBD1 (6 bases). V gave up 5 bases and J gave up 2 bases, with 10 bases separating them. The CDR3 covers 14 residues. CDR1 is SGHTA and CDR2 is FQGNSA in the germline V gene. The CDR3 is CASSTRQGNQPQHF. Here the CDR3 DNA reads TGTGCCAGCAGCACACGACAGGGCAATCAGCCCCAGCATTTT.

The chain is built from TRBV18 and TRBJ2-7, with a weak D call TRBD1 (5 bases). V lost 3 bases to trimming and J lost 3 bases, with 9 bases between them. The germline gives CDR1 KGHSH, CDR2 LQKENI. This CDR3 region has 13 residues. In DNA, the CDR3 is TGTGCCAGCTCACCCCAGGGCCTCTACGAGCAGTACTTC. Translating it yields CASSPQGLYEQYF.

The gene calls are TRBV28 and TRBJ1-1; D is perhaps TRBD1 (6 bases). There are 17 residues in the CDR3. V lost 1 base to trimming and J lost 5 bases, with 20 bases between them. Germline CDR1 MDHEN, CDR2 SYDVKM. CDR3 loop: CASSLSGGAYQFTEAFF. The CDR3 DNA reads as TGTGCCAGCAGTTTATCTGGGGGCGCTTATCAGTTTACTGAAGCTTTCTTT.

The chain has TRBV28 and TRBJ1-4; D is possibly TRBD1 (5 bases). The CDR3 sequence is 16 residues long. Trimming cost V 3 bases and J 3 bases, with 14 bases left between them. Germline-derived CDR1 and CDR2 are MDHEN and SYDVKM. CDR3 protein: CASSLGGTGSNEKLFF. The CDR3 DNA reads TGTGCCAGCAGTTTGGGAGGGACGGGCTCTAATGAAAAACTGTTTTTT.

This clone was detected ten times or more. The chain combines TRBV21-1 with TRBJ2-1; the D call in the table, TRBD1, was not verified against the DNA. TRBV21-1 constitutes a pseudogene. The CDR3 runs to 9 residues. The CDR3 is CASLRSGFF. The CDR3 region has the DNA TGTGCCAGCCTCCGGTCAGGGTTCTTC.

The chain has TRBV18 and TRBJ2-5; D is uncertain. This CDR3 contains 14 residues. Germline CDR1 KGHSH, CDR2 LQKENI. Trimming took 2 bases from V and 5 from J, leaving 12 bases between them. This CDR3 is CASSPSSRRETQYF. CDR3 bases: TGTGCCAGCTCACCATCAAGTCGAAGGGAGACCCAGTACTTC.

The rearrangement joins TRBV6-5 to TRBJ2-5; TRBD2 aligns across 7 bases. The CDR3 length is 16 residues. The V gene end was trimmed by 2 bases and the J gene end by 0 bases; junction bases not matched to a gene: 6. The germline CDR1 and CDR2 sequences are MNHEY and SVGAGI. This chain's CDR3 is CASSYDGGGYQETQYF. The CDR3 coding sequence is TGTGCCAGCAGTTACGATGGGGGGGGATACCAAGAGACCCAGTACTTC.

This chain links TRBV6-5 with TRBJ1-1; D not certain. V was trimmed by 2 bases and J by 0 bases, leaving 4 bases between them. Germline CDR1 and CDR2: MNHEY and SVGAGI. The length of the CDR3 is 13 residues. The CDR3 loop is CASSYTVNTEAFF. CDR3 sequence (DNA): TGTGCCAGCAGTTACACAGTGAACACTGAAGCTTTCTTT.

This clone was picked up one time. This CDR3 reads CASSQDPQGRTNEKLFF. CDR3 in DNA: TGCGCCAGCAGCCAAGATCCCCAGGGTAGGACTAATGAAAAACTGTTTTTT. The gene calls are TRBV4-1 and TRBJ1-4, with D possibly being TRBD1 (5 bases). The CDR3 spans 17 residues. Trimming removed 0 bases at V and 2 bases at J, with 13 bases between. Germline CDR1 MGHRA, CDR2 YSYEKL.

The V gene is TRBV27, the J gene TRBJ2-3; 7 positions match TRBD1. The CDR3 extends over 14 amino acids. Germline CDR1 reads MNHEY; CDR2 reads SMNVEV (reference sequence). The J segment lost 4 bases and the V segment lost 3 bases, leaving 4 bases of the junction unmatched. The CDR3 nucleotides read TGTGCCAGCAGTTTTGAGGGGGCCGCAGATACGCAGTATTTT. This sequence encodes CASSFEGAADTQYF.

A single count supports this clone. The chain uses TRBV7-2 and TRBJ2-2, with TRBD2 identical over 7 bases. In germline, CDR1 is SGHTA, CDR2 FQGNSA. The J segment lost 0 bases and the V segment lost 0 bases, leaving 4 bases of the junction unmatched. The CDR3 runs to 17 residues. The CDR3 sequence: CASSLAGGGPNTGELFF. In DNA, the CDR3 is TGTGCCAGCAGCTTAGCTGGCGGGGGACCGAACACCGGGGAGCTGTTTTTT. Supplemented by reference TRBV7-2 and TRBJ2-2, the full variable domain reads GAGVSQSPSNKVTEKGKDVELRCDPISGHTALYWYRQSLGQGLEFLIYFQGNSAPDKSGLPSDRFSAERTGGSVSTLTIQRTQQEDSAVYLCASSLAGGGPNTGELFFGEGSRLTVL.

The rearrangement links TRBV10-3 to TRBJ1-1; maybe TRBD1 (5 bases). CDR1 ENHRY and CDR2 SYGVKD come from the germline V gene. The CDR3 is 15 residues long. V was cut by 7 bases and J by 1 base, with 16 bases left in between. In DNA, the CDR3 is TGTGCCATCACGCCGGACATTCGGGGGAACACTGAAGCTTTCTTT. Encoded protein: CAITPDIRGNTEAFF.

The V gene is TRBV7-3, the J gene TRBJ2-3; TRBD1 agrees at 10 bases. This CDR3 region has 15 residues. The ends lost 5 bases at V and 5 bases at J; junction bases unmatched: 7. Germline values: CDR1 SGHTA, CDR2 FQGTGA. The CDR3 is CASSPRQGARDTQYF. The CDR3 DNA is TGTGCCAGCAGCCCCAGACAGGGGGCAAGAGATACGCAGTATTTT.

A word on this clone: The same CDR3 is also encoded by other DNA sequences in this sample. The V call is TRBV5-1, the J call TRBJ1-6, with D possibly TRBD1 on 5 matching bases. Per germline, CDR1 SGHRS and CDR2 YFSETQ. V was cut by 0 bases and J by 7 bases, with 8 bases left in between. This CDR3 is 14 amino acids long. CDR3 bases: TGCGCCAGCAGCTTGGAGGGGAGCAATTCACCCCTCCACTTT. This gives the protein CASSLEGSNSPLHF.

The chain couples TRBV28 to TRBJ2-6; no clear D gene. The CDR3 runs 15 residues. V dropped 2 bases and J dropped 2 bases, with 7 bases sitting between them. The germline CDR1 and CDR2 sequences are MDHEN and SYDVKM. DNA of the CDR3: TGTGCCAGCAGTTTAAGAAGAACTGGGGCCAACGTCCTGACTTTC. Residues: CASSLRRTGANVLTF.

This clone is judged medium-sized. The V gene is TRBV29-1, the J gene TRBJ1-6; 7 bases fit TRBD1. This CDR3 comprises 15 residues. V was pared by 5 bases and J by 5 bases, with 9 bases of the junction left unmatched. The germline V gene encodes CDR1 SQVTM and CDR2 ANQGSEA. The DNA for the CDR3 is TGCAGCGTTCGTTCAGGGACAGCTAATAATTCACCCCTCCACTTT. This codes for CSVRSGTANNSPLHF.

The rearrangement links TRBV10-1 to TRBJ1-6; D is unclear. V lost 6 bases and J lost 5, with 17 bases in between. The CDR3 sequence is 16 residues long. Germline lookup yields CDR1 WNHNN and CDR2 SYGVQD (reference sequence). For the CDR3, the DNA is TGCGCCAGCAGGTCAATTCGGGAGCCGAATAATTCACCCCTCCACTTT. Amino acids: CASRSIREPNNSPLHF.

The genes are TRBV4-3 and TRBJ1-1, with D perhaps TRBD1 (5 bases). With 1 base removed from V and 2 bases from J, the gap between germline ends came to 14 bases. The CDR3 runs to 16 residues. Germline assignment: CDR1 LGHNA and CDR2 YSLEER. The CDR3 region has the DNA TGCGCCAGCAGCCAAGTAGGTCGGGGGAAAAACACTGAAGCTTTCTTT. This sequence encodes CASSQVGRGKNTEAFF.

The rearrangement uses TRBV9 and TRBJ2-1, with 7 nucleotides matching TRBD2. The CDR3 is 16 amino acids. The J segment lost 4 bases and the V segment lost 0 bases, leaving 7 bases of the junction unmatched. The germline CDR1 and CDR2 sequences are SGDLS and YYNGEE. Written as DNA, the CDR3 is TGTGCCAGCAGCGTAGGTGCGGGGGTTGCATACAATGAGCAGTTCTTC. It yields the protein CASSVGAGVAYNEQFF.

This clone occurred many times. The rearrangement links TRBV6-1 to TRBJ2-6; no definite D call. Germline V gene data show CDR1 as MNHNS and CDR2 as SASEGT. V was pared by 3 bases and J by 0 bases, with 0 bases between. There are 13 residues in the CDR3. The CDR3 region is CASSDSGANVLTF. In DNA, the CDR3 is TGTGCCAGCAGTGACTCTGGGGCCAACGTCCTGACTTTC.

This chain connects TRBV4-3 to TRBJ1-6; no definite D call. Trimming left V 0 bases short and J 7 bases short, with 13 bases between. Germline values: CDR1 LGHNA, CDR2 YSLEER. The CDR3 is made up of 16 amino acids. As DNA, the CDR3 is TGCGCCAGCAGCCAAGATTCGAAAGGGTCCAATTCACCCCTCCACTTT. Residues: CASSQDSKGSNSPLHF.

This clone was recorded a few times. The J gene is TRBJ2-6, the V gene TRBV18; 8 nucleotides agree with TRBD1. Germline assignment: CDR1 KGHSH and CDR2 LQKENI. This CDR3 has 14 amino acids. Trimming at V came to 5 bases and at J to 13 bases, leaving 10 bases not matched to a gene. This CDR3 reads CASSEGTGSLVLTF. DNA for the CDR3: TGTGCCAGCTCAGAGGGGACAGGTAGTTTGGTCCTGACTTTC.

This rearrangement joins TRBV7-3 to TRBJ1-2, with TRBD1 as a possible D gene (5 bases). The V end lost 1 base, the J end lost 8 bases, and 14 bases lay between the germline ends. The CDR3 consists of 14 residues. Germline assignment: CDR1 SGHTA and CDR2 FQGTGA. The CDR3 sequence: CASSLNPRAGGYTF. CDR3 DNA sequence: TGTGCCAGCAGCTTAAACCCCAGGGCGGGGGGCTACACCTTC.